Only a few counts were recorded for the clone carrying this TCR beta chain. This sample was included in a study of T cells in Graves' hyperthyroidism and ophthalmopathy. The length of the CDR3 is 18 residues. Trimming removed 0 bases at V and 4 bases at J, with 19 bases between. From germline, CDR1 is DFQATT and CDR2 SNEGSKA (reference sequence). The source material, RNA transcripts, was used to amplify TCR beta CDR3 regions. TCR CDR3 regions were first amplified by RT-PCR with HTBI primers. TCRdb re-called the multiplex PCR reads through MiXCR, storing one row per CDR3 protein. The data contain about 420,000 distinct CDR3 sequences, approximately 14% of them singletons.

This receptor was taken from a woman aged 18-35 years with Graves' hyperthyroidism. The genes are TRBV20-1 and TRBJ1-6; no definite D call. Sequenced: blood. DNA of the CDR3: TGCAGTGCTAGAGATCTTCTGCGGGATCATGGGTATAATTCACCCCTCCACTTT. It yields the protein CSARDLLRDHGYNSPLHF.